The 29 T cell receptor beta chains below were found in one sample sequenced in a study of tumor-infiltrating lymphocytes in primary liver carcinoma (dated by TCRdb to 2016 to 2017). For sequencing, an Illumina HiSeq 2500 was employed. A constant-region primer and ProtoScript II reverse transcriptase were used to reverse-transcribe TCRbeta-specific cDNA from around 480 ng total RNA. Three nested multiplex PCR rounds, following a slightly modified ARM-PCR procedure, were used to build the TCRbeta libraries. Each of the first two PCR rounds ran for about 10 cycles using multiplex TRBV1-TRBV30 forward primers together with a Cbeta reverse primer. Through fastp at Q25 and MiXCR, TCRdb rebuilt clones from the public reads, retaining in-frame beta chains. Under each unique CDR3 protein, matching rows form one entry showing the most common genes and DNA. This sample is represented by roughly 330,000 distinct CDR3 sequences; 65% of them were singletons. About 6.5% of the sample is taken by the ten largest.

TRIzol reagent was used to extract blood RNA from unsorted whole blood, while the DNeasy Blood & Tissue kit provided the germline DNA. Material for sequencing was peripheral blood. These receptors were taken from a man aged 40-49 years with primary liver carcinoma and hepatitis B virus infection.

To note about this clonotype: A read error may be the cause here, since a much bigger clone is one base away. The CDR3 protein is CASSLNRQGNTGELFF. The CDR3 DNA is TGTGCCAGCAGCTTGAATCGACAAGGGAACACCGGGGAGCTGTTTTTT. The chain uses TRBV5-6 and TRBJ2-2; D remains unclear. V was pared by 1 base and J by 1 base, with 11 bases between. Germline-derived CDR1 and CDR2 are SGHDT and YYEEEE. CDR3 size: 16 residues.

As regards this clonotype: As the CDR3 is not closed by the conserved phenylalanine or tryptophan, this likely results from a read error. The V gene is TRBV11-2, the J gene TRBJ2-7; D possibly uses TRBD1 or TRBD2 (6 bases each). V was pared by 5 bases and J by 5 bases, with 25 bases between. The CDR3 runs 17 residues. The germline V gene encodes CDR1 SGHAT and CDR2 FQNNGV. DNA of the CDR3: TGTGCCAGCAGCCCCGGTGGGCGGGACAACTTGAACCACGAGCAGTACTTA. Its translation is CASSPGGRDNLNHEQYL.

In regard to this clonotype: This clone may be a read error of a much larger clone one base away. This chain connects TRBV12-3 or TRBV12-4 to TRBJ1-1, with D tentatively TRBD1 (5 bases). CDR3 length: 14 amino acids. The CDR3 sequence is CASSATVSNTEAVF. The DNA of the CDR3 is TGTGCCAGCAGTGCGACAGTGTCGAACACTGAAGCTGTCTTT.

Worth noting for this clonotype: A much larger clone is a single base away; this may be a read error. The genes are TRBV6-5 and TRBJ1-5; maybe TRBD1 (6 bases). The CDR3 contains 13 residues. Germline CDR1 is MNHEY and CDR2 is SVGAGI. CDR3 residues: CASSTGYNQPRHF. CDR3 sequence (DNA): TGTGCCAGCAGCACAGGGTACAATCAGCCCCGGCATTTT.

This clonotype has just a few counts. The J gene is TRBJ2-7, the V gene TRBV20-1, with D uncertain. The V gene's germline CDR1 is DFQATT and CDR2 SNEGSKA (reference sequence). V was shortened by 6 bases and J by 2 bases, with 17 bases between the two germline ends. The CDR3 covers 14 residues. This CDR3 is CSAQISGRAYEQYF. In DNA form, the CDR3 reads TGCAGTGCACAAATTTCCGGCAGAGCCTACGAGCAGTACTTC.

About this clonotype itself: A clone one base away is much larger, so this may be a read error. The V call is TRBV6-1, the J call TRBJ1-2; D remains ambiguous. The germline CDR1 and CDR2 sequences are MNHNS and SASEGT. V was pared by 0 bases and J by 4 bases, with 15 bases between. CDR3 size: 16 residues. The CDR3 loop is CASSEASRNTSYGYTF. For the CDR3, the DNA is TGTGCCAGCAGTGAAGCTTCCCGGAACACTAGCTATGGCTACACCTTC.

Details on this clonotype: A much larger clone lies one base from this, so it may be a read error. The chain links TRBV6-2 or TRBV6-3 to TRBJ1-2; no clear D. Deletions cut 6 bases from V and 6 bases from J, with 11 bases between. From germline, CDR1 is MNHEY and CDR2 SVGEGT. This CDR3 spans 12 amino acids. The CDR3 is CASSEQHNGYTF. CDR3 in DNA: TGTGCCAGCAGCGAACAGCACAATGGCTACACCTTC.

The count of this clonotype is one. An end of the junction differs from the germline gene, which may be a read error. The chain combines TRBV4-2 with TRBJ1-5; no definite D call. The CDR3 has 15 amino acids. Germline V gene sequence: CDR1 LGHNA, CDR2 YNFKEQ. CDR3 DNA: TGTGCCAGCAGCCAAGATCGAGCAAATAATCAGCTCCAGCATTTT. Translation: CASSQDRANNQLQHF.

This clonotype occurred a few times. This rearrangement joins TRBV5-1 to TRBJ2-1; tentatively, D is TRBD2 (6 bases). CDR1 and CDR2 from the germline V gene are SGHRS and YFSETQ. The germline V and J ends were trimmed by 1 base and 8 bases, with 22 bases remaining between them. This CDR3 comprises 17 residues. The DNA of the CDR3 is TGCGCCAGCAGCTTGTGGGACCCTTATGGACTAAGGGATGAGCAGTTCTTC. Encoded protein: CASSLWDPYGLRDEQFF. The full variable domain, completed using reference TRBV5-1 and TRBJ2-1, is KAGVTQTPRYLIKTRGQQVTLSCSPISGHRSVSWYQQTPGQGLQFLFEYFSETQRNKGNFPGRFSGRQFSNSRSEMNVSTLELGDSALYLCASSLWDPYGLRDEQFFGPGTRLTVL.

A word on this clonotype: One end of the junction fails to match germline, which may point to a read error. V and J are TRBV6-5 and TRBJ1-6; D is possibly TRBD1 (5 bases). Looked up from germline, CDR1 is MNHEY and CDR2 is SVGAGI. The CDR3 has 14 residues. The DNA for the CDR3 is TGTGTCAGCAGTTCGTCACAGGTCAATTCACCCCTCCACTTT. It is translated as CVSSSSQVNSPLHF.

On this clonotype itself: This clone may be a read error of a much larger clone one base away. DNA for the CDR3: TGCTGCGTAGCACAGGGGGCCAGCAATCAGCCCCAGCATTTT. Translation: CCVAQGASNQPQHF. The chain links TRBV29-1 to TRBJ1-5; 9 bases match TRBD1. Germline CDR1 reads SQVTM; CDR2 reads ANQGSEA. The CDR3 has 14 residues.

The table lists this clonotype with a few counts. Germline and junction disagree at one end, which may indicate a read error. The CDR3 region has the DNA TGTACCAGCAGCTTCGGGGGGCCAGTTGATGAGCAGTTCTTC. Translating gives CTSSFGGPVDEQFF. The V and J genes are TRBV11-2 and TRBJ2-1; perhaps TRBD2 as D (7 bases). Germline V gene data show CDR1 as SGHAT and CDR2 as FQNNGV. This CDR3 contains 14 residues.

This chain connects TRBV28 to TRBJ1-1; TRBD1 aligns across 7 bases. The CDR3 has 15 residues. CDR1 is MDHEN and CDR2 is SYDVKM in the germline V gene. After removal of 6 bases from V and 1 base from J, the junction contained 8 bases not matched to a gene. The DNA of the CDR3 is TGTGCCAGCAGCGTAGGACAGGAGACGAACACTGAAGCTTTCTTT. Translation gives CASSVGQETNTEAFF. Using reference TRBV28 and TRBJ1-1 for the parts outside the CDR3, the full variable domain is DVKVTQSSRYLVKRTGEKVFLECVQDMDHENMFWYRQDPGLGLRLIYFSYDVKMKEKGDIPEGYSVSREKKERFSLILESASTNQTSMYLCASSVGQETNTEAFFGQGTRLTVV.

This clonotype was picked up many times. The rearrangement joins TRBV18 to TRBJ1-1; D ambiguous. V lost 3 bases and J 6 bases, leaving 11 bases between the germline ends. Germline values: CDR1 KGHSH, CDR2 LQKENI. The CDR3 runs to 13 residues. The CDR3 DNA is TGTGCCAGCTCACCCTTACCAGGCCCTGAAGCTTTCTTT. It yields the protein CASSPLPGPEAFF.

This clonotype was seen ten or more times. CDR3 coding DNA: TGTGCCAGCAGCCCCCACGACAGGGCCTATAGCAATCAGCCCCAGCATTTT. Translated: CASSPHDRAYSNQPQHF. This chain joins TRBV12-3 or TRBV12-4 and TRBJ1-5; 7 bases line up with TRBD1. This CDR3 has 17 residues. After removal of 6 bases from V and 0 bases from J, the junction contained 11 bases not matched to a gene.

The chain links TRBV4-2 to TRBJ1-5; no firm D call. Trimming took 5 bases from V and 4 from J, leaving 12 bases between them. Looked up from germline, CDR1 is LGHNA and CDR2 is YNFKEQ. The CDR3 extends over 14 amino acids. CDR3 nucleotide sequence: TGTGCCAGCAGCAAGGACTTGGGAAATCAGCCCCAGCATTTT. Translated, it gives CASSKDLGNQPQHF.

This chain connects TRBV7-8 to TRBJ2-1; TRBD2 matches at 8 bases. Per the germline V gene, CDR1 is SGHVS and CDR2 is FQNEAQ. The CDR3 has 11 amino acids. V trimming: 10 bases; J trimming: 8 bases; junction bases outside the gene matches: 4. CDR3 region: CATGRVDEQFF. As DNA, the CDR3 is TGTGCCACCGGGAGGGTGGATGAGCAGTTCTTC. Together with reference TRBV7-8 and TRBJ2-1, the CDR3 gives the full variable domain: GAGVSQSPRYKVAKRGQDVALRCDPISGHVSLFWYQQALGQGPEFLTYFQNEAQLDKSGLPSDRFFAERPEGSVSTLKIQRTQQEDSAVYLCATGRVDEQFFGPGTRLTVL.

With regard to this clonotype: A read error may be the cause here, since a much bigger clone is one base away. The chain employs TRBV4-2 and TRBJ1-5; 9 bases line up with TRBD1. Germline CDR1 is LGHNA and CDR2 is YNFKEQ. The CDR3 covers 15 residues. The J segment lost 9 bases and the V segment lost 0 bases, leaving 6 bases of the junction unmatched. The CDR3 nucleotides are TGTGCCAGCAGCCAAGATTGGACAGGGGATCTGCCCCAGCATTTT. It encodes CASSQDWTGDLPQHF.

With regard to this clonotype: A clone one base away is much larger, so this may be a read error. This chain uses TRBV12-3 or TRBV12-4 with TRBJ2-7, with 12 bases identical to TRBD1. This CDR3 spans 15 amino acids. V was clipped by 7 bases and J by 2 bases; unmatched bases: 6. The CDR3 reads CASTIGTGGPYEQYF. DNA of the CDR3: TGTGCCAGCACTATCGGGACAGGGGGCCCCTACGAGCAGTACTTC.

A remark on this clonotype: Likely a read error: the CDR3 ends without its conserved phenylalanine or tryptophan. This rearrangement joins TRBV6-2 or TRBV6-3 to TRBJ2-7, with D maybe TRBD1 (6 bases). This CDR3 region has 13 residues. V lost 6 bases and J lost 0, with 9 bases in between. Looked up from germline, CDR1 is MNHEY and CDR2 is SVGEGT. The CDR3 DNA follows: TGTGCCAGCAGGGACAGTAGCTCCTACGAGCAGTACATC. Its translation: CASRDSSSYEQYI.

Worth noting for this clonotype: In this CDR3 the conserved last residue, phenylalanine or tryptophan, is missing, so a read error is likely. V usage is TRBV4-2 and J usage is TRBJ2-7; 7 nucleotides match TRBD1. From germline, CDR1 is LGHNA and CDR2 YNFKEQ. The CDR3 length is 14 residues. The CDR3 coding sequence is TGTGCTCGCAGCCAAGAGGGGGCCTCCTACGAGCAGTACCTC. It specifies CARSQEGASYEQYL.

J is TRBJ2-3 and V is TRBV10-3, with D perhaps TRBD2 (5 bases). Germline CDR1 is ENHRY and CDR2 is SYGVKD. Trimming took 6 bases from V and 5 from J, leaving 12 bases between them. This CDR3 contains 13 residues. This CDR3 reads CAISPLAVDTQYF. In DNA, the CDR3 is TGTGCCATCAGCCCTCTAGCAGTAGATACGCAGTATTTT.

A word on this clonotype: This sequence may be a read error, since a much larger clone differs from it by one base. Because the CDR3 is missing its conserved closing phenylalanine or tryptophan, this is likely a read error. The rearrangement joins TRBV4-1 to TRBJ1-2; 9 bases are a match to TRBD1. The CDR3 runs 14 residues. Germline loops: CDR1 MGHRA, CDR2 YSYEKL. The ends lost 3 bases at V and 4 bases at J; junction bases unmatched: 3. The CDR3, as DNA: TGCGCCAGCAGCCACCAGGGACAGGGCTATGGCTACACCCTC. Translated: CASSHQGQGYGYTL.

V and J are TRBV11-2 and TRBJ1-2, with 10 nucleotides matching TRBD1. The CDR3 has 17 amino acids. Germline CDR1 and CDR2: SGHAT and FQNNGV. This chain's CDR3 is CVNSPFTEGQGKTGYTF. CDR3 sequence (DNA): TGTGTCAACAGCCCCTTCACCGAGGGACAGGGGAAAACTGGCTACACCTTC.

A note on this clonotype: Given a much more abundant clone one base away, this may be a read error. V and J are TRBV6-6 and TRBJ2-1; a weak D match, TRBD1 (6 bases). The CDR3 runs 16 residues. V was clipped by 6 bases and J by 3 bases, with 18 bases between them. Looked up from germline, CDR1 is MNHNY and CDR2 is SVGAGI (reference sequence). The CDR3 sequence is CASSPSQGIHYNEQFF. CDR3 in DNA: TGTGCCAGCAGCCCATCCCAGGGGATTCACTACAATGAGCAGTTCTTC.

A note on this clonotype: A much more abundant neighbour one base away suggests this may be a read error. The chain employs TRBV12-3 or TRBV12-4 and TRBJ2-2; 13 nucleotides align to TRBD2. The CDR3 loop spans 15 amino acids. This chain's CDR3 is CASSRTSGSARELVF. The CDR3 nucleotides are TGTGCCAGCAGTAGGACTAGCGGGAGTGCGAGGGAGCTGGTTTTT.

Concerning this clonotype: The junction does not match germline at one end; this may be a read error. V usage is TRBV11-2 and J usage is TRBJ1-1; D is perhaps TRBD1 (5 bases). The length of the CDR3 is 11 residues. Germline lookup yields CDR1 SGHAT and CDR2 FQNNGV. The CDR3 here is CASSFWGEAFF. The CDR3 coding sequence is TGTGCCAGTAGCTTTTGGGGCGAAGCTTTCTTT.

As to this clonotype: Possible read error: a much larger clone is one base away. The V gene is TRBV10-3, the J gene TRBJ2-5; no firm D call. The CDR3 covers 11 residues. Germline-derived CDR1 and CDR2 are ENHRY and SYGVKD. This CDR3 reads CAFSVGETQYF. CDR3 nucleotides: TGTGCCTTCAGTGTCGGCGAGACCCAGTACTTC.

This clonotype was seen a single time. Germline is not matched at one junction end, which may reflect a read error. The chain uses TRBV11-2 and TRBJ2-7; unclear D gene. The length of the CDR3 is 15 residues. Germline V lookup: CDR1 SGHAT, CDR2 FQNNGV. The CDR3 loop is CASSLGPDGYYERYF. CDR3 nucleotide sequence: TGTGCCAGCAGCTTAGGCCCAGACGGGTACTACGAGCGGTACTTC. The full variable domain, in which reference TRBV11-2 and TRBJ2-7 provide the parts outside the CDR3, is EAGVAQSPRYKIIEKRQSVAFWCNPISGHATLYWYQQILGQGPKLLIQFQNNGVVDDSQLPKDRFSAERLKGVDSTLKIQPAKLEDSAVYLCASSLGPDGYYERYFGPGTRLTVT.